The entry below gives a single T cell receptor (beta chain) sequence along with its context. As yet, its antigen is unknown. The data stem from a study of blood T cell dynamics during melanoma immunotherapy. Overall study context: Metastatic melanoma patients received first-line pembrolizumab or nivolumab plus ipilimumab.

Points from the study as a whole: PBMC repertoires of eventual disease-control patients split at W3 into clonality or diversity gains.

V was clipped by 1 base and J by 0 bases, with 8 bases between them. Germline-derived CDR1 and CDR2 are SGHRS and YFSETQ. The CDR3 runs to 15 residues. Time point: pre-treatment baseline. Samples come from before therapy and from week 3 after the first blockade cycle. Disease control meant complete response, partial response or stable disease at 12 weeks. Some clones are missing from TCRdb's copy, which holds only in-frame ones; the method was immunoSEQ multiplex PCR. The profile shows under 15,000 clones, about 86% of them singletons. The rearrangement joins TRBV5-1 to TRBJ2-1, with unresolved D. This clonotype originated in a human donor with melanoma. The sample was blood, taken from a patient treated with checkpoint blockade. CDR3 protein: CASSLSPGSYNEQFF. CDR3 sequence (DNA): TGCGCCAGCAGCTTGTCCCCCGGCTCCTACAATGAGCAGTTCTTC.